The 23 T cell receptor beta chains in this list originate from one sample, sequenced in a study of blood T cell repertoires in COVID-19 (dated by TCRdb to 2018 to 2021). Library creation used the immunoSEQ multiplex PCR assay. TCRdb's version of the immuneACCESS table is confined to in-frame rearrangements and falls short of the full clone set. An unresolved V gene accounts for under half of the shortfall where checked; the remainder is of unknown origin. Recorded for this sample are about 270,000 clones; 65% to 90% of them occurred a single time. Around 2.9% of the sample is in the top ten clones. Sequenced input: peripheral blood. The receptors come from a woman aged 55-70 years with active or convalescent COVID-19.

V usage is TRBV5-1 and J usage is TRBJ2-5; D is ambiguous. V gave up 0 bases and J gave up 7 bases, with 7 bases separating them. The CDR3 totals 12 residues. Germline CDR1 reads SGHRS; CDR2 reads YFSETQ. Here the CDR3 DNA reads TGCGCCAGCAGCTTGGTCGCCGGGACCCAGTACTTC. Protein: CASSLVAGTQYF.

The gene calls are TRBV6-2 or TRBV6-3 and TRBJ1-2, with 7 nucleotides matching TRBD1. CDR3 length: 14 residues. Trimming took 2 bases from V and 3 from J; bases not matched to a gene: 3. The germline V gene encodes CDR1 MNHEY and CDR2 SVGEGT. CDR3 nucleotides: TGTGCCAGCAGTTACGACAGGGAGGACTATGGCTACACCTTC. It codes for CASSYDREDYGYTF.

This clone occurred a few times. The V call is TRBV10-3, the J call TRBJ1-6; no reliable D call. Germline-derived CDR1 and CDR2 are ENHRY and SYGVKD. CDR3 length equals 17 residues. V was trimmed by 0 bases and J by 0 bases, leaving 9 bases between them. The CDR3: CAISESRGSSYNSPLHF. The CDR3 bases are TGTGCCATCAGTGAGTCCCGGGGAAGCTCCTATAATTCACCCCTCCACTTT.

The chain links TRBV10-3 to TRBJ1-6; no clear D gene. This CDR3 contains 15 residues. Germline loops: CDR1 ENHRY, CDR2 SYGVKD. Trimming left V 0 bases short and J 10 bases short, with 13 bases between. CDR3 in amino acids: CAISESGGRESPLHF. In DNA form, the CDR3 reads TGTGCCATCAGTGAGTCCGGAGGCCGGGAATCACCCCTCCACTTT.

CDR3 in amino acids: CSPKPDAQEDQPQHF. CDR3 bases: TGCAGCCCTAAACCCGACGCCCAAGAGGATCAGCCCCAGCATTTT. The rearrangement links TRBV29-1 to TRBJ1-5, with D hard to call. Germline values: CDR1 SQVTM, CDR2 ANQGSEA. V shed 8 bases and J shed 5 bases, with 22 bases lying between them. The CDR3 loop spans 15 amino acids.

This clone was seen ten or more times. The chain carries TRBV4-1 and TRBJ1-5; 7 nucleotides align to TRBD1. The CDR3 extends over 18 amino acids. Germline trimming cut 1 base from V and 0 bases from J; bases unmatched to any gene: 9. Germline V lookup: CDR1 MGHRA, CDR2 YSYEKL. The CDR3 region is CASSQAPGQSYSNQPQHF. The CDR3 bases are TGCGCCAGCAGCCAAGCACCGGGACAGAGCTATAGCAATCAGCCCCAGCATTTT.

This chain uses TRBV23-1 with TRBJ2-7; 8 nucleotides line up with TRBD1. TRBV23-1 is known as an ORF, though its function is uncertain. Trimming cost V 2 bases and J 2 bases; bases outside gene matches: 5. This CDR3 region has 15 residues. DNA of the CDR3: TGCGCCAGCAGTCAAGAGAAGGACAGGGCCTACGAGCAGTACTTC. It is translated as CASSQEKDRAYEQYF.

This chain connects TRBV9 to TRBJ1-2; D unclear. CDR1 and CDR2 from the germline V gene are SGDLS and YYNGEE. CDR3 length equals 15 residues. Between the trimmed V and J ends, which lost 0 bases and 5 bases, there was a span of 14 bases. The CDR3 is CASSVAPSVQYGYTF. DNA of the CDR3: TGTGCCAGCAGCGTAGCACCGTCCGTCCAGTATGGCTACACCTTC.

A single count supports this clone. The chain employs TRBV2 and TRBJ2-5, with a weak D call TRBD2 (6 bases). Between the trimmed V and J ends, which lost 3 bases and 2 bases, there was a span of 13 bases. The CDR3 runs 15 residues. CDR1 is SNHLY and CDR2 is FYNNEI in the germline V gene. CDR3 protein: CASSEGGVGQETQYF. DNA for the CDR3: TGTGCCAGCAGTGAGGGAGGAGTGGGGCAAGAGACCCAGTACTTC.

The J gene is TRBJ1-6, the V gene TRBV27; TRBD1 matches at 7 bases. The V gene's germline CDR1 is MNHEY and CDR2 SMNVEV (reference sequence). V lost 7 bases to trimming and J lost 5 bases; unmatched junction nucleotides: 8. This CDR3 is built from 15 residues. CDR3 coding DNA: TGTGCCAGCACCCCGAAGACAGGGAATAATTCACCCCTCCACTTT. It is translated as CASTPKTGNNSPLHF.

The V and J genes are TRBV14 and TRBJ1-2; D might be TRBD1 (6 bases). The CDR3 length is 14 residues. Per germline, CDR1 SGHDN and CDR2 FVKESK. Trimming pared 5 bases from V and 6 bases from J, leaving 16 bases between. The CDR3 here is CASSKMTGGNGYTF. CDR3 DNA sequence: TGTGCCAGCAGCAAAATGACAGGTGGTAATGGCTACACCTTC.

The genes are TRBV29-1 and TRBJ1-1; 7 positions match TRBD1. The ends lost 4 bases at V and 0 bases at J; junction bases unmatched: 5. The V gene's germline CDR1 is SQVTM and CDR2 ANQGSEA. The CDR3 has 14 amino acids. The CDR3, as DNA: TGCAGCGTTGGGCAGGGGGGTTTGAACACTGAAGCTTTCTTT. Translating it yields CSVGQGGLNTEAFF.

This chain uses TRBV10-2 with TRBJ2-1, with 11 bases fitting TRBD2. Per the germline V gene, CDR1 is WSHSY and CDR2 is SAAADI. This CDR3 comprises 16 residues. J was trimmed by 6 bases and V by 6 bases; bases with no gene match: 10. CDR3 in amino acids: CASRGLSGGAVNEQFF. CDR3 DNA: TGCGCCAGCAGGGGGCTTAGCGGGGGGGCGGTCAATGAGCAGTTCTTC.

V is TRBV14 and J is TRBJ1-4; TRBD1 matches 8 bases. The CDR3 runs 15 residues. Trimming cost V 4 bases and J 7 bases; bases outside gene matches: 8. The V gene's germline CDR1 is SGHDN and CDR2 FVKESK. The CDR3 bases are TGTGCCAGCAGCCGCACGACAGGGGCCGCTGAAAAACTGTTTTTT. Amino acid sequence: CASSRTTGAAEKLFF.

J is TRBJ1-6 and V is TRBV5-6, with unresolved D. Germline CDR1 and CDR2: SGHDT and YYEEEE. The CDR3 consists of 14 residues. V was clipped by 2 bases and J by 8 bases, with 11 bases between them. DNA for the CDR3: TGTGCCAGCAGCTTAGGAGGGAGGGATTCACCCCTCCACTTT. Amino acids: CASSLGGRDSPLHF.

V and J are TRBV6-4 and TRBJ1-5; D is perhaps TRBD1 (5 bases). V lost 3 bases to trimming and J lost 0 bases, with 9 bases between them. Looked up from germline, CDR1 is MRHNA and CDR2 is SNTAGT. The CDR3 extends over 15 amino acids. DNA for the CDR3: TGTGCCAGCAGTGAACAGGCTTATAGCAATCAGCCCCAGCATTTT. Protein sequence: CASSEQAYSNQPQHF.

The chain is built from TRBV4-2 and TRBJ2-3; TRBD1 is a possible D gene (5 bases). Per germline, CDR1 LGHNA and CDR2 YNFKEQ. The V and J ends lost 4 bases and 2 bases respectively, with 13 bases between them. This CDR3 contains 15 residues. CDR3 nucleotides: TGTGCCAGCAGCCCCCGGGTAGGGGTCACAGATACGCAGTATTTT. Its protein product is CASSPRVGVTDTQYF.

This rearrangement joins TRBV30 to TRBJ2-3, with TRBD1 matching 7 bases. After removal of 6 bases from V and 1 base from J, the junction contained 4 bases not matched to a gene. The germline V gene encodes CDR1 GTSNPN and CDR2 SVGIG (reference sequence). This CDR3 has 13 residues. The CDR3 DNA is TGTGCCTGTGACAGGGATGGCACAGATACGCAGTATTTT. Translated, it gives CACDRDGTDTQYF.

The rearrangement uses TRBV5-6 and TRBJ2-7; 11 nucleotides agree with TRBD1. Germline V gene sequence: CDR1 SGHDT, CDR2 YYEEEE. The CDR3 is 15 amino acids. Germline trimming cut 2 bases from V and 5 bases from J; bases unmatched to any gene: 6. CDR3 sequence (DNA): TGTGCCAGCAGCTTCGGGACAGGGGGTGCGGACGAGCAGTACTTC. Translation gives CASSFGTGGADEQYF.

The chain uses TRBV9 and TRBJ2-7; perhaps TRBD1 as D (6 bases). The CDR3 runs to 17 residues. Germline loops: CDR1 SGDLS, CDR2 YYNGEE. The germline V and J ends were trimmed by 3 bases and 3 bases, with 22 bases remaining between them. CDR3 amino acids: CASSDHERDTALYEQYF. Here the CDR3 DNA reads TGTGCCAGCAGCGACCATGAACGGGACACAGCCCTCTACGAGCAGTACTTC.

The V and J genes are TRBV5-1 and TRBJ2-5, with D perhaps matching TRBD1 (6 bases). Germline V CDR1 and CDR2: SGHRS, YFSETQ. V was cut by 0 bases and J by 1 base, with 7 bases left in between. The CDR3 loop spans 14 amino acids. The CDR3: CASSLAGAQETQYF. The CDR3 DNA sequence: TGCGCCAGCAGCTTGGCAGGGGCCCAAGAGACCCAGTACTTC.

This chain uses TRBV18 with TRBJ2-1; D might be TRBD2 (6 bases). This CDR3 region has 13 residues. The V end was cut by 3 bases, the J end by 6 bases, with 9 bases between. From germline, CDR1 is KGHSH and CDR2 LQKENI. The CDR3 region has the DNA TGTGCCAGCTCACCGGGGGGTCGCAATGAGCAGTTCTTC. Its protein is CASSPGGRNEQFF.

This clone was seen more than once but under ten times. V gene TRBV7-9 combines with J gene TRBJ2-1; TRBD1 agrees at 10 bases. Trimming cost V 1 base and J 7 bases; bases outside gene matches: 1. The germline V gene encodes CDR1 SEHNR and CDR2 FQNEAQ (reference sequence). This CDR3 contains 14 residues. The CDR3 DNA sequence: TGTGCCAGCAGCTTAGGGGACAGGGGTAATGAGCAGTTCTTC. This codes for CASSLGDRGNEQFF.